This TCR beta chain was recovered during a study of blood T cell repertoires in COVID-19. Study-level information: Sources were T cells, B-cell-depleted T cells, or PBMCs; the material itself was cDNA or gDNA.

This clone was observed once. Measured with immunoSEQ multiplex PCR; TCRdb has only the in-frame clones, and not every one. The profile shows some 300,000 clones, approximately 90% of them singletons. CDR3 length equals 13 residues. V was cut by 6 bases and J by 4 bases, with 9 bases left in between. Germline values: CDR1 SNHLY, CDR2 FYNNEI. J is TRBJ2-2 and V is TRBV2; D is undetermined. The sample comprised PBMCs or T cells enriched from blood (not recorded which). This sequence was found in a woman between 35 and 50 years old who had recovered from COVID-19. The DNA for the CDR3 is TGTGCCAGCAGCCTTACCGGCACCGGGGAGCTGTTTTTT. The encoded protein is CASSLTGTGELFF. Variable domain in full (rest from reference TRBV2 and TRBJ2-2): EPEVTQTPSHQVTQMGQEVILRCVPISNHLYFYWYRQILGQKVEFLVSFYNNEISEKSEIFDDQFSVERPDGSNFTLKIRSTKLEDSAMYFCASSLTGTGELFFGEGSRLTVL.